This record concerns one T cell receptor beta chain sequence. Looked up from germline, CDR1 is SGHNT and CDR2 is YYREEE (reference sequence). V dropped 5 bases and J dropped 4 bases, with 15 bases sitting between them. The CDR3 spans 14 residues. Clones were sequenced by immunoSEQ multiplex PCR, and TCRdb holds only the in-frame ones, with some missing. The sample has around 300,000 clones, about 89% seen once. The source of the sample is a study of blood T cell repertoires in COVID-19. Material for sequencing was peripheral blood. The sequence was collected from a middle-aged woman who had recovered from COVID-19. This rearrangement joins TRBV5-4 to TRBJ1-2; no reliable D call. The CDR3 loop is CASSGGISIYGYTF. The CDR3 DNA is TGTGCCAGCAGTGGAGGGATCTCAATCTATGGCTACACCTTC.